This entry lists 14 T cell receptor beta chains sequenced from one sample in a study of immune evolution from preneoplasia to lung adenocarcinoma. Sequencing used immunoSEQ multiplex PCR; TCRdb keeps in-frame clones, though not all of them. The sample yields some 5,100 clones, nearly 70% seen once. Input material: FFPE adjacent normal lung tissue. The receptors shown here come from an older person with lung adenocarcinoma.

Sample share makes this clone medium-sized (0.01 to 0.1%). The V call is TRBV10-3, the J call TRBJ1-1, with a possible D match to TRBD1 (5 bases). The length of the CDR3 is 12 residues. Trimming removed 6 bases from V and 4 bases from J, with 9 bases in between. The germline gives CDR1 ENHRY, CDR2 SYGVKD. The CDR3 region has the DNA TGTGCCATCAGCGACGACAGCACTGAAGCTTTCTTT. It is translated as CAISDDSTEAFF.

This chain links TRBV7-9 with TRBJ1-1, with D possibly TRBD1 on 5 matching bases. Trimming shortened V by 1 base and J by 11 bases, and 8 bases separated the two germline ends. This CDR3 contains 11 residues. Germline values: CDR1 SEHNR, CDR2 FQNEAQ (reference sequence). The CDR3 DNA follows: TGTGCCAGCAGCTTAGGGGGGAGCGCTTTCTTT. Translated: CASSLGGSAFF.

This clone was seen a single time. This sequence joins TRBV29-1 and TRBJ2-7, with unresolved D. Germline V gene lookup returns CDR1 SQVTM and CDR2 ANQGSEA. There are 14 residues in the CDR3. Trimming took off 2 bases at V and 2 bases at J, with 13 bases between the two ends. The CDR3 loop reads CSVEPTGHPYEQYF. CDR3 sequence (DNA): TGCAGCGTTGAACCCACCGGGCATCCCTACGAGCAGTACTTC.

This clone was seen only a few times. The chain recombines TRBV11-3 with TRBJ1-2, with D tentatively TRBD1 (5 bases). V lost 1 base and J lost 6, with 12 bases in between. This CDR3 has 14 residues. CDR1 is SGHNT, CDR2 YENEEA, per germline. CDR3: CASSLVQGVDGYTF. CDR3 DNA: TGTGCCAGCAGCTTAGTCCAGGGTGTCGATGGCTACACCTTC.

The rearrangement joins TRBV18 to TRBJ1-1; 7 bases match TRBD1. The CDR3 is 12 residues long. Germline lookup yields CDR1 KGHSH and CDR2 LQKENI. The J segment lost 4 bases and the V segment lost 8 bases, leaving 4 bases of the junction unmatched. Here the CDR3 reads CASAGGSTEAFF. CDR3 nucleotide sequence: TGTGCCAGCGCAGGGGGGAGCACTGAAGCTTTCTTT.

The rearrangement links TRBV9 to TRBJ2-5; 10 bases map to TRBD2. Looked up from germline, CDR1 is SGDLS and CDR2 is YYNGEE. This CDR3 has 15 residues. V gave up 3 bases and J gave up 1 base; unmatched junction bases: 3. For the CDR3, the DNA is TGTGCCAGCAGCGCAGCGGGGGGGATCCAAGAGACCCAGTACTTC. Translation gives CASSAAGGIQETQYF.

By frequency in the sample, this clone is large. V and J are TRBV5-4 and TRBJ2-7; 10 nucleotides align to TRBD1. After removal of 0 bases from V and 2 bases from J, the junction contained 2 bases not matched to a gene. This CDR3 has 15 amino acids. Germline CDR1 reads SGHNT; CDR2 reads YYREEE (reference sequence). The CDR3 loop reads CASSLAGTGAYEQYF. CDR3 bases: TGTGCCAGCAGCTTGGCCGGGACAGGGGCCTACGAGCAGTACTTC.

This clone was found a few times. The chain has TRBV27 and TRBJ1-1; no clear D gene. Trimming pared 6 bases from V and 4 bases from J, leaving 15 bases between. CDR3 length: 14 residues. CDR1 and CDR2 from the germline V gene are MNHEY and SMNVEV (reference sequence). This CDR3 reads CASSPLPTGTEAFF. The DNA of the CDR3 is TGTGCCAGCAGCCCATTACCCACCGGCACTGAAGCTTTCTTT.

V usage is TRBV7-3 and J usage is TRBJ2-1, with a possible D match to TRBD2 (5 bases). The germline V gene has CDR1 SGHTA and CDR2 FQGTGA. Trimming stripped 5 bases from V and 6 bases from J, with 14 bases between. The CDR3 contains 14 residues. CDR3 region: CASSLQLDFNEQFF. CDR3 nucleotides: TGTGCCAGCAGCCTCCAACTAGATTTCAATGAGCAGTTCTTC.

The V and J genes are TRBV2 and TRBJ1-1; D is perhaps TRBD1 (6 bases). The germline CDR1 and CDR2 sequences are SNHLY and FYNNEI. The germline V and J ends were trimmed by 6 bases and 3 bases, with 11 bases remaining between them. This CDR3 spans 13 amino acids. The CDR3 coding sequence is TGTGCCAGCAGGGAGGGGGGTTACACTGAAGCTTTCTTT. Translation: CASREGGYTEAFF.

The V call is TRBV11-2, the J call TRBJ2-2; TRBD1 matches at 8 bases. Unmatched junction bases numbered 3, after V lost 1 base and J lost 5 bases. The CDR3 has 15 amino acids. Germline V gene lookup returns CDR1 SGHAT and CDR2 FQNNGV. In nucleotides, the CDR3 is TGTGCCAGCAGCTTAGGACAGGGGTTAACCGGGGAGCTGTTTTTT. It specifies CASSLGQGLTGELFF.

This sequence joins TRBV7-9 and TRBJ2-6; 8 positions match TRBD1. CDR3 length equals 14 residues. The germline V gene encodes CDR1 SEHNR and CDR2 FQNEAQ (reference sequence). J gave up 4 bases and V 5 bases, and 1 base lay outside the gene matches. The CDR3 coding sequence is TGTGCCAGCAGCGGACAGGGAGGGGCCAACGTCCTGACTTTC. It is translated as CASSGQGGANVLTF.

The chain combines TRBV29-1 with TRBJ1-2; D unresolved. This CDR3 is built from 12 residues. V lost 1 base and J lost 8, with 11 bases in between. Germline CDR1 reads SQVTM; CDR2 reads ANQGSEA. The CDR3 loop is CSVEGPSLGYTF. The CDR3 DNA sequence: TGCAGCGTTGAAGGGCCATCTCTCGGCTACACCTTC.

The chain carries TRBV4-2 and TRBJ2-2, with D possibly being TRBD1 or TRBD2 (7 bases each). CDR1 is LGHNA and CDR2 is YNFKEQ in the germline V gene. The V end lost 6 bases, the J end lost 3 bases, and 14 bases lay between the germline ends. The CDR3 has 15 amino acids. Written as DNA, the CDR3 is TGTGCCAGCAGTCAGGGGGGGGCGGACACCGGGGAGCTGTTTTTT. It encodes CASSQGGADTGELFF.